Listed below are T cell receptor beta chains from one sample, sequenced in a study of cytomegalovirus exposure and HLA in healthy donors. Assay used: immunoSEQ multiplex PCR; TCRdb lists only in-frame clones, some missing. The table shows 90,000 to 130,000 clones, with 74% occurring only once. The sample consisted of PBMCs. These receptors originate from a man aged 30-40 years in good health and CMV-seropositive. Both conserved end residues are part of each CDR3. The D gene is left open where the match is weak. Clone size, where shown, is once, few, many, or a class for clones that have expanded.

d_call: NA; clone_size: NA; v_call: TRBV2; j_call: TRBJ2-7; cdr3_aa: CAGRKVYDQYF; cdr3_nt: TGTGCCGGGAGGAAAGTCTACGACCAGTACTTC
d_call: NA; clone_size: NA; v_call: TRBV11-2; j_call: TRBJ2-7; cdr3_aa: CASSFSLYEQYF; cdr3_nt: TGTGCCAGCAGCTTTAGTCTCTACGAGCAGTACTTC
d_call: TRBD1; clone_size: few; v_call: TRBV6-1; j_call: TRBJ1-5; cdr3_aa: CASRTGAANNQPQHF; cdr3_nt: TGTGCCAGCAGAACAGGGGCAGCAAACAATCAGCCCCAGCATTTT
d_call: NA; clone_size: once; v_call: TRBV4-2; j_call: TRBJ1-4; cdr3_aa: CASSQRGTMDEKLFF; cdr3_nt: TGTGCCAGCAGCCAGCGGGGTACGATGGATGAAAAACTGTTTTTT
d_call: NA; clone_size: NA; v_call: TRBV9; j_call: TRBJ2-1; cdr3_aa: CASSVAGAYNEQFF; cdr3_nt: TGTGCCAGCAGCGTAGCAGGGGCCTACAATGAGCAGTTCTTC
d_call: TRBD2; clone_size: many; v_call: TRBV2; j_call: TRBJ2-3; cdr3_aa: CASSVSGGRDTQYF; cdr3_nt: TGTGCCAGCAGTGTGAGCGGGGGAAGAGATACGCAGTATTTT
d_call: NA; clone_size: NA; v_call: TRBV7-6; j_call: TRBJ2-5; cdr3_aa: CASSFRETQYF; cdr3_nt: TGTGCCAGCAGCTTCAGGGAGACCCAGTACTTC
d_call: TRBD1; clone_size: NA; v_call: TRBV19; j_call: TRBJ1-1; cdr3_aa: CASRRSQGDTEAFF; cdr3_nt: TGTGCCAGTAGAAGGTCTCAGGGGGACACTGAAGCTTTCTTT
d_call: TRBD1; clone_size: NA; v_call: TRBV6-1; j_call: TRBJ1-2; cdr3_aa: CASSPRTGGAYGYTF; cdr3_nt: TGTGCCAGCAGTCCGAGGACAGGGGGCGCCTATGGCTACACCTTC
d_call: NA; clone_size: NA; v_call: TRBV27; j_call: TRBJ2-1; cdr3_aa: CASSSQAGPYNEQFF; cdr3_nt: TGTGCCAGCAGTTCACAGGCAGGCCCCTACAATGAGCAGTTCTTC
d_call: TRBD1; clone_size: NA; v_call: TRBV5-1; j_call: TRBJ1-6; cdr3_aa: CASSPRDSGPPLHF; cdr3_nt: TGCGCCAGCAGCCCTCGGGACAGCGGTCCACCCCTCCACTTT
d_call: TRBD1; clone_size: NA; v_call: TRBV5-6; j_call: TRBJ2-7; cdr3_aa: CASSPTGGLYEQYF; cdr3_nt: TGTGCCAGCAGCCCGACAGGGGGCCTCTACGAGCAGTACTTC
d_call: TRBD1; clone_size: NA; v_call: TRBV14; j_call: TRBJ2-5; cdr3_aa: CASSQAWDRARETQYF; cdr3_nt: TGTGCCAGCAGCCAAGCTTGGGACAGGGCAAGGGAGACCCAGTACTTC
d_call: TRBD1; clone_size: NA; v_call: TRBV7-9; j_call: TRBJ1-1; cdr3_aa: CASFTGVSEAFF; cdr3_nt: TGTGCCAGTTTTACAGGGGTCTCTGAAGCTTTCTTT
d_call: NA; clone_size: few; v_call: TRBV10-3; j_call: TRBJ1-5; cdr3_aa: CAISATGTNQPQHF; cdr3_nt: TGTGCCATCAGTGCAACGGGAACTAATCAGCCCCAGCATTTT
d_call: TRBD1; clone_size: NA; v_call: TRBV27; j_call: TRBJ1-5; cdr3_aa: CASSRQGGNQPQHF; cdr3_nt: TGTGCCAGCAGTCGGCAGGGGGGCAATCAGCCCCAGCATTTT
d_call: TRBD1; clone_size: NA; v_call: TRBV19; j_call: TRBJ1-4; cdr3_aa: CATRDSVNEKLFF; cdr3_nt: TGTGCCACCAGGGACAGTGTTAATGAAAAACTGTTTTTT
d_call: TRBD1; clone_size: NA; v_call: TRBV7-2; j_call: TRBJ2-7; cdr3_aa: CASSLGGQGYEQYF; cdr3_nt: TGTGCCAGCAGCTTAGGGGGACAGGGCTACGAGCAGTACTTC
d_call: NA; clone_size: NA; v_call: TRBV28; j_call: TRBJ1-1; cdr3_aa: CASSFRTEAFF; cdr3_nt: TGTGCCAGCAGTTTCCGCACTGAAGCTTTCTTT
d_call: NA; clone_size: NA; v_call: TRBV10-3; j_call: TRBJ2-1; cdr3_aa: CAIWRGSGSHEQFF; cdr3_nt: TGTGCCATCTGGAGGGGTTCTGGCTCGCATGAGCAGTTCTTC
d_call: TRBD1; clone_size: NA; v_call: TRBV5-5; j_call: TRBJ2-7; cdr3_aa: CASSPLPGQGTHHEQYF; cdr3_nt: TGTGCCAGCAGCCCCCTCCCCGGACAGGGGACCCACCACGAGCAGTACTTC
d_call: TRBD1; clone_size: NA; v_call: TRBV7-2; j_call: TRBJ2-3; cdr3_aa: CASSPAGTGRTDTQYF; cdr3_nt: TGTGCCAGCAGCCCAGCCGGGACAGGGAGAACAGATACGCAGTATTTT
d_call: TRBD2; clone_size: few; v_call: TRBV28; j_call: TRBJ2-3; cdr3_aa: CASSLWGGAGGTDTQYF; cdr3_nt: TGTGCCAGCAGTTTATGGGGAGGGGCGGGGGGCACAGATACGCAGTATTTT
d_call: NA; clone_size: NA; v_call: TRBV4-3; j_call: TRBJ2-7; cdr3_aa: CASSQGGYPYEQYF; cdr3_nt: TGCGCCAGCAGCCAAGGAGGGTATCCCTACGAGCAGTACTTC
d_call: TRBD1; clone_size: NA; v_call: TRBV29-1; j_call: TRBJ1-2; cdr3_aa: CSVEGRGQNYGYTF; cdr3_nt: TGCAGCGTTGAGGGCAGGGGGCAAAACTATGGCTACACCTTC
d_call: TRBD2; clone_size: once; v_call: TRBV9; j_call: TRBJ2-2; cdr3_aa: CASSVELAGDGELFF; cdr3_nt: TGTGCCAGCAGCGTAGAACTAGCGGGGGACGGGGAGCTGTTTTTT
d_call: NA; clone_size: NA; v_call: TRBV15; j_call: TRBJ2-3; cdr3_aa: CATSRVRVRTDTQYF; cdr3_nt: TGTGCCACCAGCAGAGTTAGAGTGCGCACAGATACGCAGTATTTT
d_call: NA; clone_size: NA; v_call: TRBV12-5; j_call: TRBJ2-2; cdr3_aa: CASGMHGPGELFF; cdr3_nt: TGTGCTAGTGGTATGCACGGTCCCGGGGAGCTGTTTTTT
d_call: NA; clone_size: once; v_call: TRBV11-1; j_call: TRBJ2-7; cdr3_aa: CASSLGRGGEQYF; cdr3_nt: TGTGCCAGCAGCTTAGGGAGGGGCGGTGAGCAGTACTTC
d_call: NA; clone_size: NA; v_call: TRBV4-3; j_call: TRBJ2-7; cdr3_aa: CASSQAVQGAYEQYF; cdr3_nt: TGCGCCAGCAGCCAAGCGGTACAGGGAGCTTACGAGCAGTACTTC
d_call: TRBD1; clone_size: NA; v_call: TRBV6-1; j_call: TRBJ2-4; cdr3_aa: CASSAGQGRAKNIQYF; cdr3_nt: TGTGCCAGCAGTGCCGGACAGGGGAGGGCCAAAAACATTCAGTACTTC
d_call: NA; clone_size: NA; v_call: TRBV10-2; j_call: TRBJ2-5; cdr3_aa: CASSERGGETQYF; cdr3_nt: TGCGCCAGCAGTGAGAGGGGGGGCGAGACCCAGTACTTC
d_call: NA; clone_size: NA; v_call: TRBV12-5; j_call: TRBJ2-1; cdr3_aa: CASGWGTSGSEQFF; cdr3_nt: TGTGCTAGTGGTTGGGGGACTTCGGGGAGTGAGCAGTTCTTC
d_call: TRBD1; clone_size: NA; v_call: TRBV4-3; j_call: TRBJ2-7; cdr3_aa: CASSHSGQGAGEQYF; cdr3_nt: TGCGCCAGCAGCCATTCAGGACAGGGGGCTGGGGAGCAGTACTTC
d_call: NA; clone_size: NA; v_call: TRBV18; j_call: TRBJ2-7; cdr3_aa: CASSPGEATREQYF; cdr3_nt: TGTGCCAGCTCACCCGGAGAGGCCACCCGCGAGCAGTACTTC
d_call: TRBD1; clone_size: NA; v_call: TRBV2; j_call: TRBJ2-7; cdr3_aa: CAGLGDRVIGSYEQYF; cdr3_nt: TGTGCCGGCCTAGGGGACAGGGTGATAGGATCCTACGAGCAGTACTTC
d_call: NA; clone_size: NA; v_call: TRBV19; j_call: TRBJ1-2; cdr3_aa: CASTRGLVGGYTF; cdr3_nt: TGTGCCAGTACTAGGGGATTGGTCGGCGGCTACACCTTC
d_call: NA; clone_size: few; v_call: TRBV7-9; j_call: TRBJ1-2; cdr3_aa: CSSPPGLSPF; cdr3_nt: TGTTCCAGCCCCCCGGGGTTAAGCCCCTTC
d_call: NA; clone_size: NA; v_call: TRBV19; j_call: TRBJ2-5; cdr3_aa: CASSWTGRGQETQYF; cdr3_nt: TGTGCCAGTAGCTGGACAGGGAGGGGACAAGAGACCCAGTACTTC
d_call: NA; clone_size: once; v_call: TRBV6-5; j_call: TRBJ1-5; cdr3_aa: CASRARNQPQHF; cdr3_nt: TGTGCCAGCAGGGCCAGGAATCAGCCCCAGCATTTT
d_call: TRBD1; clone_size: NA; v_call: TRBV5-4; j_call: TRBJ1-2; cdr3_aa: CASSISGTGYGYPF; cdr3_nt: TGTGCCAGCAGTATTTCCGGGACAGGCTATGGCTACCCCTTC
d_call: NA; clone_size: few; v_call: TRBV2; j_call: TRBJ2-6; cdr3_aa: CASRFDISGANVLTF; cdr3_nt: TGTGCCAGCAGGTTCGACATCTCTGGGGCCAACGTCCTGACTTTC
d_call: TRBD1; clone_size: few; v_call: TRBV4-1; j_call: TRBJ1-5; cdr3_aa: CASSPGQARRMGQPQHF; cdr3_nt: TGCGCCAGCAGCCCGGGACAGGCCAGAAGGATGGGTCAGCCCCAGCATTTT
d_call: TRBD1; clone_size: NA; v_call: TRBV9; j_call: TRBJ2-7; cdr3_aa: CASSETGNEQYF; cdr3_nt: TGTGCCAGCAGCGAGACAGGGAACGAGCAGTACTTC
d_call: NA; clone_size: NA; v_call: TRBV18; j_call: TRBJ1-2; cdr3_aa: CASSVSLQVPGYGYTF; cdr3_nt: TGTGCCAGCTCAGTAAGTTTACAGGTGCCCGGCTATGGCTACACCTTC
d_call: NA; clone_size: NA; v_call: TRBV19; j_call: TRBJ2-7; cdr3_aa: CASSMGAASYEQYF; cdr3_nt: TGTGCCAGTAGTATGGGGGCGGCATCCTACGAGCAGTACTTC
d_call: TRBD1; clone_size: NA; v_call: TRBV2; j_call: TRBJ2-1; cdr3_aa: CASSGQALGQFF; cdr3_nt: TGTGCCAGCAGCGGACAGGCCTTAGGGCAGTTCTTC
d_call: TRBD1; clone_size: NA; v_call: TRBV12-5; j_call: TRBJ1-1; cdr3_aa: CASGSHHGTGVLNTEAFF; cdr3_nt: TGTGCTAGTGGTTCTCATCACGGGACAGGGGTGCTGAACACTGAAGCTTTCTTT
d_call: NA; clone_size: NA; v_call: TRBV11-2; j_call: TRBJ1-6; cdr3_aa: CASSLEGSLLHF; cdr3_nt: TGTGCCAGCAGCTTAGAGGGCAGCCTCCTCCACTTT
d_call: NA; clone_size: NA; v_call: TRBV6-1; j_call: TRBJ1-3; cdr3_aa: CASSETRGLGNTIYF; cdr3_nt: TGTGCCAGCAGTGAAACGCGGGGGCTTGGAAACACCATATATTTT
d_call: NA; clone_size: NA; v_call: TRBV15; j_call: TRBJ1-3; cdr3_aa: CATSRDHRSSGNTIYF; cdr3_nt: TGTGCCACCAGCAGAGACCACAGGAGCTCTGGAAACACCATATATTTT
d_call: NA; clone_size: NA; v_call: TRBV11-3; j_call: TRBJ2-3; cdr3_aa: CASSPYSGAEADTQYF; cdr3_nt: TGTGCCAGCAGCCCATATTCAGGCGCCGAAGCAGATACGCAGTATTTT
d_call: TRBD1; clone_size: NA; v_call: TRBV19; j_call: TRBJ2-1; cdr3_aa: CASSIRQGWGLDEQFF; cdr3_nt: TGTGCCAGTAGTATAAGACAGGGGTGGGGTTTGGATGAGCAGTTCTTC